A single sample gave rise to the 26 T cell receptor beta chains below, sequenced in a study of blood T cells in healthy people across ages. Primers used in a second PCR of about 7 to 11 cycles were a sample-barcoded 5' primer and a J-beta primer mix. MiXCR, run by TCRdb on the 5' RACE reads, gives a single entry per CDR3 protein. This sample has some 1.7 million distinct CDR3 sequences, with 25% to 30% found just once. The specimen was blood. The receptors originated from a woman aged 25 to 45 in good health.

This clonotype was counted between two and nine times. The J gene is TRBJ1-5, the V gene TRBV28; the match to TRBD1 covers 9 bases. V lost 5 bases and J lost 7; bases outside the gene matches: 12. The germline gives CDR1 MDHEN, CDR2 SYDVKM. The CDR3 contains 16 residues. CDR3 in DNA: TGTGCCAGCAGTCCGCCCGGGACAGGGTCCGGACAGCCCCAGCATTTT. It codes for CASSPPGTGSGQPQHF.

This clonotype has only a few counts. This chain connects TRBV29-1 to TRBJ1-2; possibly TRBD1 for D (5 bases). The CDR3 runs 13 residues. Germline V CDR1 and CDR2: SQVTM, ANQGSEA. Trimming took off 6 bases at V and 2 bases at J, with 13 bases between the two ends. This CDR3 reads CSVAGNTNYGYTF. The DNA of the CDR3 is TGCAGCGTCGCAGGGAATACGAACTATGGCTACACCTTC.

This clonotype showed up just a few times. V gene TRBV20-1 combines with J gene TRBJ1-1, with 8 bases identical to TRBD1. The J segment lost 1 base and the V segment lost 0 bases, leaving 4 bases of the junction unmatched. Germline assignment: CDR1 DFQATT and CDR2 SNEGSKA (reference sequence). The CDR3 extends over 15 amino acids. CDR3 region: CSARDRTGSNTEAFF. As DNA, the CDR3 is TGCAGTGCTAGAGACCGGACAGGGTCGAACACTGAAGCTTTCTTT.

On this clonotype itself: It may be a read error: a sequence one base away is much more abundant. This chain joins TRBV5-1 and TRBJ2-1; no firm D call. Germline CDR1 SGHRS, CDR2 YFSETQ. The V gene lost 5 bases and the J gene lost 9 bases, with 15 bases spanning the gap. CDR3 length equals 13 residues. The CDR3 DNA is TGCGCCAGCAGACCCCGATCTGAGAGTGAGCAGTTCTTC. Residues: CASRPRSESEQFF.

CDR3 residues: CSGLRPTGGGETQYF. CDR3 nucleotides: TGCAGCGGATTACGACCCACCGGCGGGGGGGAGACCCAGTACTTC. This sequence joins TRBV20-1 and TRBJ2-5, with 8 bases matching TRBD2. This CDR3 spans 15 amino acids. Germline CDR1 and CDR2: DFQATT and SNEGSKA (reference sequence).

In its sample, this clonotype was seen a few times. The chain combines TRBV7-9 with TRBJ2-1; D gene ambiguous. Germline values: CDR1 SEHNR, CDR2 FQNEAQ (reference sequence). The V and J ends lost 5 bases and 10 bases respectively, with 15 bases between them. This CDR3 is 13 amino acids long. In nucleotides, the CDR3 is TGTGCCAGCAGCGAAGTAACCCGTAGCGAGCAGTTCTTC. Translating gives CASSEVTRSEQFF.

The V gene is TRBV9, the J gene TRBJ2-6; 10 bases align to TRBD1. With V trimmed by 0 bases and J by 2 bases, 2 bases remained unmatched. Germline V lookup: CDR1 SGDLS, CDR2 YYNGEE. The CDR3 consists of 17 residues. The CDR3 region has the DNA TGTGCCAGCAGCGTAGCAGGACAGGGGGCTGGGGCCAACGTCCTGACTTTC. This encodes CASSVAGQGAGANVLTF.

This clonotype occurred a few times. The chain uses TRBV4-1 and TRBJ2-1; no clear D. This CDR3 is 16 amino acids long. Looked up from germline, CDR1 is MGHRA and CDR2 is YSYEKL. V lost 1 base to trimming and J lost 10 bases, with 20 bases between them. The CDR3 protein is CASSQVTSGGRREQFF. CDR3 in DNA: TGCGCCAGCAGCCAAGTAACAAGTGGCGGCCGACGCGAGCAGTTCTTC.

V usage is TRBV4-2 and J usage is TRBJ2-5; tentative D call: TRBD2 (6 bases). The V end lost 3 bases, the J end lost 3 bases, and 17 bases lay between the germline ends. Germline V gene sequence: CDR1 LGHNA, CDR2 YNFKEQ. The CDR3 spans 16 residues. CDR3 in DNA: TGTGCCAGCAGCCAGAGTTCTCGGCGGGGCAAAGAGACCCAGTACTTC. Protein: CASSQSSRRGKETQYF.

V is TRBV7-2 and J is TRBJ1-5; D gene uncertain. The CDR3 has 15 amino acids. With 5 bases removed from V and 0 bases from J, the gap between germline ends came to 11 bases. CDR1 is SGHTA and CDR2 is FQGNSA in the germline V gene. The CDR3 nucleotides are TGTGCCAGCAGCCAAAATCGGATTAGCAATCAGCCCCAGCATTTT. It is translated as CASSQNRISNQPQHF.

Turning to this clonotype: A single base separates this from a much larger clone, so it may be a read error. The chain recombines TRBV7-9 with TRBJ2-1; possible D gene TRBD1, 5 bases. Germline V gives CDR1 SEHNR, CDR2 FQNEAQ (reference sequence). The CDR3 contains 15 residues. In DNA form, the CDR3 reads TGTGCCAGCAGCTTGACAGTAAACTTATACAATGGGCAGTTCTTC. Translating it yields CASSLTVNLYNGQFF. Combining the CDR3 with reference TRBV7-9 and TRBJ2-1 gives the whole variable domain DTGVSQNPRHKITKRGQNVTFRCDPISEHNRLYWYRQTLGQGPEFLTYFQNEAQLEKSRLLSDRFSAERPKGSFSTLEIQRTEQGDSAMYLCASSLTVNLYNGQFFGPGTRLTVL.

This clonotype came up many times. V and J are TRBV7-2 and TRBJ2-1; possible D gene TRBD2, 6 bases. This CDR3 has 14 residues. Germline values: CDR1 SGHTA, CDR2 FQGNSA. V shed 2 bases and J shed 7 bases, with 12 bases lying between them. This CDR3 is CASSLTGVENEQFF. CDR3 DNA: TGTGCCAGCAGCTTAACGGGAGTGGAGAATGAGCAGTTCTTC.

This clonotype was seen only a few times. The CDR3 sequence is CASSWQWTSNTGELFF. The CDR3 nucleotides are TGTGCCAGCAGCTGGCAGTGGACCTCGAACACCGGGGAGCTGTTTTTT. The chain employs TRBV5-5 and TRBJ2-2; D is unclear. CDR1 and CDR2 (germline): SGHKS, YYEKEE (reference sequence). The CDR3 runs 16 residues. V gave up 3 bases and J gave up 0 bases, with 12 bases separating them.

The chain employs TRBV12-3 or TRBV12-4 and TRBJ1-5; 11 nucleotides line up with TRBD1. This CDR3 is 15 amino acids long. V was pared by 6 bases and J by 3 bases, with 4 bases of the junction left unmatched. DNA for the CDR3: TGTGCCAGCAGAGGGACAGGGGGGGACAATCAGCCCCAGCATTTT. Translating it yields CASRGTGGDNQPQHF.

The chain uses TRBV5-1 and TRBJ2-1; 12 bases fit TRBD2. Germline-derived CDR1 and CDR2 are SGHRS and YFSETQ. The CDR3 has 15 residues. V trimming: 7 bases; J trimming: 13 bases; junction bases outside the gene matches: 15. CDR3 in DNA: TGCGCCAGCGATCCGACTAGCGGGGGAAGAGAGACCCAGTTCTTC. It is translated as CASDPTSGGRETQFF.

V and J are TRBV5-1 and TRBJ2-3, with 8 bases fitting TRBD1. V gave up 3 bases and J gave up 2 bases; unmatched junction bases: 5. CDR3 size: 15 residues. Germline CDR1 and CDR2: SGHRS and YFSETQ. The CDR3 DNA reads as TGCGCCAGCAGCTCGACAGGGGACCTCACAGATACGCAGTATTTT. Protein product: CASSSTGDLTDTQYF.

Worth noting for this clonotype: The junction departs from germline at one end; a sequencing error may be responsible. The chain recombines TRBV7-9 with TRBJ2-5, with TRBD1 matching 8 bases. The germline V gene has CDR1 SEHNR and CDR2 FQNEAQ (reference sequence). The CDR3 spans 17 residues. CDR3 in amino acids: CANSSLFSGGLGETQYF. CDR3 sequence (DNA): TGTGCCAACAGCTCACTATTCTCAGGGGGCCTCGGAGAGACCCAGTACTTC.

The sample holds a few counts of this clonotype. The rearrangement joins TRBV5-1 to TRBJ2-5; TRBD2 aligns across 11 bases. The V gene's germline CDR1 is SGHRS and CDR2 YFSETQ. The J segment lost 4 bases and the V segment lost 3 bases, leaving 8 bases of the junction unmatched. The CDR3 sequence is 16 residues long. In DNA form, the CDR3 reads TGCGCCAGCAGCTCCGGGACTAGCGGAAGAGCAGAGACCCAGTACTTC. The encoded protein is CASSSGTSGRAETQYF.

The J gene is TRBJ1-2, the V gene TRBV7-9; no firm D call. Germline V gives CDR1 SEHNR, CDR2 FQNEAQ (reference sequence). There are 13 residues in the CDR3. Trimming took off 5 bases at V and 6 bases at J, with 13 bases between the two ends. The CDR3 bases are TGTGCCAGCAGCAAAAGGCTTGGGGATGGCTACACCTTC. Encoded protein: CASSKRLGDGYTF.

This clonotype was observed a few times. Its ends do not fully match the called genes, so a read error is possible. The rearrangement links TRBV6-6 to TRBJ2-7; 8 bases agree with TRBD1. CDR3 length equals 13 residues. The germline gives CDR1 MNHNY, CDR2 SVGAGI (reference sequence). DNA of the CDR3: TGTGCCAGCAGCGCGGGACAGGCCTATGAGCGGTACTTC. Translated: CASSAGQAYERYF.

The chain recombines TRBV28 with TRBJ2-1; 9 nucleotides agree with TRBD1. Germline V CDR1 and CDR2: MDHEN, SYDVKM. The CDR3 spans 16 residues. The trim removed 4 bases at V and 7 bases at J, leaving 11 bases unmatched. The CDR3 reads CASSSPRQGGRNEQFF. As DNA, the CDR3 is TGTGCCAGCAGTTCCCCTCGACAGGGGGGTAGGAATGAGCAGTTCTTC.

The chain uses TRBV4-3 and TRBJ2-7; 7 bases match TRBD1. The J call may not be correct, given that the DNA end is closer to TRBJ2-5. The CDR3 is made up of 16 amino acids. Germline V lookup: CDR1 LGHNA, CDR2 YSLEER. The CDR3 sequence: CASSQDIRGSEETQYF. CDR3 nucleotide sequence: TGCGCCAGCAGCCAAGACATCAGGGGGTCTGAAGAGACCCAGTACTTC.

V and J are TRBV29-1 and TRBJ2-1; D might be TRBD2 (6 bases). Trimming took off 7 bases at V and 4 bases at J, with 14 bases between the two ends. The germline gives CDR1 SQVTM, CDR2 ANQGSEA. The CDR3 loop spans 13 amino acids. The CDR3 coding sequence is TGCAGCGCTGCACGGCGGGGATACAATGAGCAGTTCTTC. Residues: CSAARRGYNEQFF.

This clonotype was picked up many times. The chain combines TRBV4-1 with TRBJ2-7; a weak D match, TRBD1 (6 bases). The CDR3 extends over 13 amino acids. V gave up 1 base and J gave up 6 bases, with 10 bases separating them. The germline CDR1 and CDR2 sequences are MGHRA and YSYEKL. The CDR3 here is CASSQVGGGEQYF. CDR3 nucleotide sequence: TGCGCCAGCAGCCAAGTTGGGGGCGGCGAGCAGTACTTC.

The table lists this clonotype with many counts. The rearrangement joins TRBV29-1 to TRBJ1-6; D possibly corresponds to TRBD1 (6 bases). CDR1 is SQVTM, CDR2 ANQGSEA, per germline. Trimming pared 3 bases from V and 9 bases from J, leaving 12 bases between. The CDR3 is 13 amino acids. The CDR3 bases are TGCAGCGTTGATACAGGGACGGGTTCACCCCTCCACTTT. Amino acid sequence: CSVDTGTGSPLHF.

As concerns this clonotype: At one of its ends the junction is not consistent with the germline gene, which may arise from a read error. The chain joins TRBV7-9 to TRBJ1-3; D is unclear. This CDR3 is 13 amino acids long. CDR1 SEHNR and CDR2 FQNEAQ come from the germline V gene (reference sequence). This CDR3 is CASSLGTGSTIYF. The CDR3 coding sequence is TGTGCCAGCAGCTTAGGGACCGGAAGCACCATATATTTT.